This T cell receptor (beta chain) was profiled in a study of post-analysis software for immune sequencing data. Study information: Recorded subtypes: relapsing-remitting, secondary progressive, progressive-relapsing; some patients unannotated.

General study points: Compared with controls, patients had more of about 5 TRBV segments, including TRBV5-6, TRBV5-1 and TRBV20-1.

About this clonotype itself: What it binds is unknown.

Presence of unique molecular identifiers characterized the TCR beta cDNA libraries. TCRdb re-called the PCR reads with MiXCR, one entry per CDR3 protein. The table shows 750,000 to 900,000 distinct CDR3 sequences, with under 60% occurring only once. The V gene end was trimmed by 6 bases and the J gene end by 6 bases; junction bases not matched to a gene: 7. CDR1 and CDR2 (germline): ENHRY, SYGVKD. The CDR3 sequence is 14 residues long. The clonotype was recovered from a girl between 10 and 17 years old with multiple sclerosis. The sequencing sample was made of blood. The chain combines TRBV10-3 with TRBJ2-3; TRBD1 matches 9 bases. CDR3 residues: CAIRPTGGSDTQYF. In DNA form, the CDR3 reads TGTGCCATCAGGCCGACAGGGGGTTCCGATACGCAGTATTTT.